This TCR beta chain is drawn from a study of molecular identifiers for immune sequencing clone quantification. Study in general: Five aliquots were made in replicates from the RNA of approximately 20,000 or 98,000 naive CD8 cells, and four were sequenced. General study findings and limits: Over 99% of CMV-specific effector molecules, but under 1% of naive ones, were in clones above 20 copies.

In this sample, this clonotype turned up many times. What it binds is unknown. MiXCR, run by TCRdb on the PCR reads, gives a single entry per CDR3 protein. Of some 650,000 distinct CDR3 sequences detected, just under 20% appear once; the ten largest clones hold around 0.86%. Germline CDR1 SGHDT, CDR2 YYEEEE. The CDR3 has 15 amino acids. The germline V and J ends were trimmed by 0 bases and 9 bases, with 13 bases remaining between them. The sequence came from a human donor in good health. Some libraries in this study had Jurkat cell RNA spiked in. The chain uses TRBV5-6 and TRBJ1-6; D is undetermined. Sequenced: naive CD8+ T cells from blood, with Jurkat cell RNA spiked in. Subset given: FACS-sorted CD8+CD4-CCR7+CD45RA+ naive T cells. The chain's CDR3 is CASSLDPRYSSPLHF. CDR3 DNA sequence: TGTGCCAGCAGCTTGGACCCACGATACAGTTCACCCCTCCACTTT.